What follows describes a single TCR beta chain. The sample comes from a study of shared clonotypes between healthy human individuals. Donors had no recently reported acute infections or vaccinations and were HIV-negative. The V and J ends lost 5 bases and 1 base, in that order; junction bases with no gene match: 13. The CDR3 runs 18 residues. Germline values: CDR1 SEHNR, CDR2 FQNEAQ (reference sequence). Assay used: immunoSEQ multiplex PCR; TCRdb lists only in-frame clones, some missing. The profile shows 1,500,000 or so clones, around 97% of them singletons. The sequenced material came from naive CD4+ T cells sorted from blood. As to subset: CD45RA+ positively selected. The V and J genes are TRBV7-9 and TRBJ2-2; 7 nucleotides agree with TRBD1. The clonotype was recovered from a man younger than 45 in good health. The CDR3 sequence is CASSIRDRHGKNTGELFF. CDR3 nucleotide sequence: TGTGCCAGCAGCATTCGGGACAGACATGGAAAGAACACCGGGGAGCTGTTTTTT.